The clone carrying this T cell receptor beta chain was found once. Its antigen is as yet unknown. Assay: immunoSEQ multiplex PCR; the TCRdb copy retains only in-frame clones and omits some. This table holds tens of thousands of clones, 80% to 90% found once. The data were obtained in a study of lymphopenia after photon versus proton radiotherapy. General study results and limits: Post-nadir diversity loss with photons came from oligoclonal expansion, particularly CD8+ Temra cells.

V lost 2 bases, J lost 6 bases, and 9 bases stayed unmatched. The CDR3 runs 16 residues. Germline V gene data show CDR1 as MNHEY and CDR2 as SMNVEV (reference sequence). V usage is TRBV27 and J usage is TRBJ2-2; 7 bases agree with TRBD2. This clonotype was sampled from an older woman with cholangiocarcinoma. Some clones in this sample may be carry-over from other donors' samples. The input for sequencing was peripheral blood, taken from a patient treated with proton-based radiotherapy. CDR3 in amino acids: CASSLMGAGGAGELFF. The CDR3 DNA reads TGTGCCAGCAGTTTAATGGGCGCTGGGGGGGCCGGGGAGCTGTTTTTT.